This T cell receptor beta chain was profiled in a study of T-cell memory formation after mild COVID-19. In TCRdb, the 5' RACE reads were re-called with MiXCR into one record per CDR3 protein. The data contain hundreds of thousands of distinct CDR3 sequences, more than 20% of them singletons. The CDR3 totals 15 residues. V was trimmed by 4 bases and J by 3 bases, leaving 13 bases between them. Per germline, CDR1 SEHNR and CDR2 FQNEAQ (reference sequence). The sequence was obtained from an adult woman who had mild COVID-19 (a few samples of this study predate the infection). Cell type and time point are not known. The sample comprised PBMCs or a T cell subset sorted from them (not recorded which). The rearrangement links TRBV7-9 to TRBJ1-3; D perhaps matches TRBD1 (6 bases). This CDR3 is CASSSHNRDGNTIYF. CDR3 coding DNA: TGTGCCAGCAGCTCGCACAACAGGGATGGAAACACCATATATTTT.